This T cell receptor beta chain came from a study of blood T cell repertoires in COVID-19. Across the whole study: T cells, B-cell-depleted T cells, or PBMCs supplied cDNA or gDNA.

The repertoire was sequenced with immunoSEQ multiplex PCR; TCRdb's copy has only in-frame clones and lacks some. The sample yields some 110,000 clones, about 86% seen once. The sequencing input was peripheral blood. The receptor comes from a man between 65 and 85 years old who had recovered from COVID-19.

In DNA, the CDR3 is TGCGCCAGCAGTACCCAGCGGGGGAGCTACAATGAGCAGTTCTTC. This codes for CASSTQRGSYNEQFF. The V call is TRBV10-1, the J call TRBJ2-1; TRBD2 aligns across 8 bases. V lost 5 bases to trimming and J lost 3 bases; unmatched junction nucleotides: 6. Germline-derived CDR1 and CDR2 are WNHNN and SYGVQD (reference sequence). The length of the CDR3 is 15 residues.